A single T cell receptor (beta chain) is shown here with its context. This sample was included in a study of blood T cell repertoires in COVID-19. Overall study context: Whether acute or convalescent, the COVID-19 samples came from the United States, Italy and Spain. T cells, B-cell-depleted T cells, or PBMCs provided the cDNA or gDNA that served as material.

The V and J ends lost 2 bases and 5 bases, in that order; junction bases with no gene match: 4. Germline CDR1 and CDR2: SEHNR and FQNEAQ (reference sequence). CDR3 length: 14 amino acids. Original methodology: Estimated nucleated cell counts came from reference gene primer amplification. Data came from immunoSEQ multiplex PCR; TCRdb stores just in-frame clones and leaves some out. From that table come the V and J calls and clone size; the DNA was used to work out D and trimming. The sample holds some 65,000 clones; almost 90% are singletons and the top ten take approximately 17%. This receptor was obtained from an elderly woman with active COVID-19. V is TRBV7-9 and J is TRBJ1-1; 8 bases are a match to TRBD1. Sequenced input: peripheral blood. CDR3 sequence: CASSLQGAQTEAFF. The CDR3, as DNA: TGTGCCAGCAGCTTACAGGGGGCGCAAACTGAAGCTTTCTTT. The full variable domain, in which reference TRBV7-9 and TRBJ1-1 provide the parts outside the CDR3, is DTGVSQNPRHKITKRGQNVTFRCDPISEHNRLYWYRQTLGQGPEFLTYFQNEAQLEKSRLLSDRFSAERPKGSFSTLEIQRTEQGDSAMYLCASSLQGAQTEAFFGQGTRLTVV.